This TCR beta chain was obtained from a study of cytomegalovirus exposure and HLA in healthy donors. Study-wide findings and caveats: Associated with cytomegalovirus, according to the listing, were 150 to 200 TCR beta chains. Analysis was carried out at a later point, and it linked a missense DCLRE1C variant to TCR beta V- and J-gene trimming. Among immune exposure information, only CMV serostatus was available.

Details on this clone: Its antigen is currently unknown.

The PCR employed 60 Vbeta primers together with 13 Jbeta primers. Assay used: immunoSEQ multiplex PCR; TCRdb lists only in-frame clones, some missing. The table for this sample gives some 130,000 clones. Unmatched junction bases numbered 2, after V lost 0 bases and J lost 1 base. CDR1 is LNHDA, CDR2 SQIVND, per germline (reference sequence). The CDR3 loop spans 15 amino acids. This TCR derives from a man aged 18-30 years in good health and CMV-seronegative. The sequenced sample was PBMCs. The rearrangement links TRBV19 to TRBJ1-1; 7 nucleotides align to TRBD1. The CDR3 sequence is CASSIEDRTNTEAFF. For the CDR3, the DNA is TGTGCCAGTAGTATAGAGGACAGGACGAACACTGAAGCTTTCTTT.